This T cell receptor beta chain was captured by sequencing in a study of Ad26.COV2.S vaccination and SARS-CoV-2 variants. As for treatment: roughly 20 received Ad26.COV2.S at low or high dose, single or two shots; roughly five received placebo; per-sample allocation not given. Repertoires come from day 63 after the first vaccine or placebo injection. Germline CDR1 reads MNHEY; CDR2 reads SVGAGI. The CDR3 sequence is 14 residues long. Trimming stripped 2 bases from V and 3 bases from J, with 11 bases between. TCRdb's table, derived via immunoSEQ multiplex PCR, lists solely in-frame clones and lacks some. The data hold a few hundred thousand clones, with around 90% observed a single time. This clone was observed a single time.

The sequencing here drew on peripheral blood, taken in a trial of Ad26.COV2.S vaccine versus placebo. The rearrangement uses TRBV6-5 and TRBJ2-7; D remains ambiguous. This TCR came from a person aged 18-65 years who received the Ad26.COV2.S COVID-19 vaccine or a placebo. CDR3 DNA: TGTGCCAGCAGTTACGGCCCGTCGGACTACGAGCAGTACTTC. It specifies CASSYGPSDYEQYF.